This T cell receptor beta chain was found in a study of blood T cell repertoires in COVID-19. Study information: Acute and convalescent COVID-19 samples came from the United States, Italy and Spain.

V was clipped by 5 bases and J by 6 bases; unmatched bases: 9. Germline V gives CDR1 SGHDN, CDR2 FVKESK. The CDR3 has 15 amino acids. Sequencing used immunoSEQ multiplex PCR; TCRdb keeps in-frame clones, though not all of them. The table records 150,000 to 200,000 clones, about 88% of them present only once. This clonotype originated in a woman aged 80 or over in a cohort sampled during active or convalescent COVID-19. Sequencing input: peripheral blood. The chain has TRBV14 and TRBJ2-3; 9 nucleotides line up with TRBD2. The CDR3 bases are TGTGCCAGCAGCATGACTAGCGGCCTATTTGATACGCAGTATTTT. This translates into CASSMTSGLFDTQYF.